The sequence of this TCR beta chain was determined in a study of blood T cell repertoires in COVID-19. The repertoire was sequenced with immunoSEQ multiplex PCR; TCRdb's copy has only in-frame clones and lacks some. The table shows roughly 68,000 clones, with nearly 90% occurring only once. The length of the CDR3 is 15 residues. With V trimmed by 5 bases and J by 6 bases, 8 bases remained unmatched. Looked up from germline, CDR1 is MDHEN and CDR2 is SYDVKM. The sample was peripheral blood. The chain is built from TRBV28 and TRBJ2-1, with TRBD2 matching 9 bases. This receptor was identified in a woman between 45 and 60 years old with COVID-19, enrolled during active disease. CDR3 amino acids: CASSPPRGRGNEQFF. The CDR3 nucleotides are TGTGCCAGCAGTCCCCCCCGCGGGAGGGGCAATGAGCAGTTCTTC. Based on the CDR3 plus reference TRBV28 and TRBJ2-1, the full variable domain is DVKVTQSSRYLVKRTGEKVFLECVQDMDHENMFWYRQDPGLGLRLIYFSYDVKMKEKGDIPEGYSVSREKKERFSLILESASTNQTSMYLCASSPPRGRGNEQFFGPGTRLTVL.